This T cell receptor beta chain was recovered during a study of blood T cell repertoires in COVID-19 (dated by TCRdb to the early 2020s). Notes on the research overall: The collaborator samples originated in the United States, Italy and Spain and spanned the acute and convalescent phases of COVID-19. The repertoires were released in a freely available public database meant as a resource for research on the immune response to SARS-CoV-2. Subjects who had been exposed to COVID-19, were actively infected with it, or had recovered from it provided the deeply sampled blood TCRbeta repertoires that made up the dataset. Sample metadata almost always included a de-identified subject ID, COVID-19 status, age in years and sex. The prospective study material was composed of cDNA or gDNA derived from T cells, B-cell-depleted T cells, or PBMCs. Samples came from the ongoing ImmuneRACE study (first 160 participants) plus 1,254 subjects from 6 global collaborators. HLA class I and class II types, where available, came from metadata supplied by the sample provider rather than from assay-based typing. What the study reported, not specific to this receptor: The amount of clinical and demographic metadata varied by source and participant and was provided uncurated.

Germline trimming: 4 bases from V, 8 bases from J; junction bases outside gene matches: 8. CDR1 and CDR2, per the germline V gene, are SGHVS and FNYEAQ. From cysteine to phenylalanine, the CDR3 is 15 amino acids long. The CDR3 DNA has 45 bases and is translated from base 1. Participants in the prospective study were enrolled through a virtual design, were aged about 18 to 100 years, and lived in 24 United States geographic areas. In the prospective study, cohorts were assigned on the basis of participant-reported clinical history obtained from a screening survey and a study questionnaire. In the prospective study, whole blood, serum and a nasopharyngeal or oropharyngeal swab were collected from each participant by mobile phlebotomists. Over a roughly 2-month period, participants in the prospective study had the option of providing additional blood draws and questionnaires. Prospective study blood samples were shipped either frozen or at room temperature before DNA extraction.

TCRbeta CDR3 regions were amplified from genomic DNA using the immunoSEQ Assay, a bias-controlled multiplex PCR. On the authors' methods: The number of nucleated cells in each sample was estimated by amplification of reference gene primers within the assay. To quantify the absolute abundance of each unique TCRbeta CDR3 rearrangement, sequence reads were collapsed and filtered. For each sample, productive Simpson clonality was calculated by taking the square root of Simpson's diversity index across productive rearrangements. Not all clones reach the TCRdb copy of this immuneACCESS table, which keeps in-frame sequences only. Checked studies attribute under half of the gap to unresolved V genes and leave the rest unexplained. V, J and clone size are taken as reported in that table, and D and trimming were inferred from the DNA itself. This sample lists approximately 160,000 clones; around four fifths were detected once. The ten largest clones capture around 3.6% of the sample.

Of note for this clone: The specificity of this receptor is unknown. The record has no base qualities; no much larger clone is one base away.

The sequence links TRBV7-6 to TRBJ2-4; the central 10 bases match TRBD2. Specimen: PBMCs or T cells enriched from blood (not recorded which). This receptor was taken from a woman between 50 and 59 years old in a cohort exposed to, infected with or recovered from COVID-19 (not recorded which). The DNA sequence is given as TGTGCCAGCAGCTCTGGACTAGCGGACGCGGACATTCAGTACTTC. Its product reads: CASSSGLADADIQYF.